The source of this T cell receptor (beta chain) is a study of spatial heterogeneity in lung cancer. General observations from the study: TCRs found ubiquitously expanded in tumor appeared in blood more at resection than at follow-up.

One entry per CDR3 protein results from TCRdb running MiXCR on the 5' RACE reads. The sample includes approximately 92,000 distinct CDR3 sequences, 10% to 15% of them seen just once. About this clonotype: Antigen unknown.

The junction had 7 bases not matched to a gene; V was cut back by 2 bases and J by 4 bases. Looked up from germline, CDR1 is SEHNR and CDR2 is FQNEAQ (reference sequence). This CDR3 region has 15 residues. Regarding time point: sample taken at primary tumor resection. Extraction of whole RNA from tumor, nontumor lung or frozen PBMC preceded unsorted sequencing. Sequenced material: PBMCs, taken at surgery. This clonotype originated in a male donor with early-stage non-small cell lung cancer. The chain employs TRBV7-9 and TRBJ2-5, with 7 bases lining up with TRBD1. CDR3 DNA: TGTGCCAGCAGCTTAAACACAGGGGTAGGAGAGACCCAGTACTTC. Amino acid sequence: CASSLNTGVGETQYF.